This T cell receptor beta chain was recorded in a study of tumor and adjacent non-tumor tissue in lung cancer. In the study overall: The patients, approximately 9 men and 4 to 6 women, were about 30 to 85 with stage I to III disease.

Study-wide results and limits: Tumor repertoires had a smaller top 100 clone share than normal lung.

Of note for this clonotype: Antigen specificity is unknown. Germline and junction disagree at one end, which may indicate a read error.

Three rounds of nested PCR, following a modified ARM-PCR protocol, produced the TCRbeta library. TCRdb independently ran MiXCR on the multiplex PCR reads; one entry per CDR3 protein. The table includes fewer than 85,000 distinct CDR3 sequences, about 80% detected once. The template was RNA from unsorted bulk tissue. Per the germline V gene, CDR1 is SQVTM and CDR2 is ANQGSEA. The CDR3 length is 15 residues. This clonotype was sampled from a man aged 60 to 75 with non-small cell lung cancer. What was sequenced was lung tumor tissue. The rearrangement joins TRBV29-1 to TRBJ2-3; 8 bases map to TRBD2. The CDR3 DNA sequence: TGCAGCGCTGTCCCACTAGCGGAGAGGACAGATACTCAGTATTTT. This gives the protein CSAVPLAERTDTQYF.